Each of the 19 T cell receptor beta chains below was sequenced from the same sample in a study of blood T cells in healthy people across ages. A second PCR, run for roughly 7 to 11 cycles, used a sample-barcoded 5' primer plus a J-beta primer mix. TCRdb used MiXCR to reprocess the 5' RACE reads, holding one entry per CDR3 protein. The table shows roughly 2 million distinct CDR3 sequences, with roughly 50% occurring only once. The sequenced material came from blood. These receptors were collected from a woman in her thirties or forties in good health.

V is TRBV2 and J is TRBJ1-2; maybe TRBD1 (5 bases). V shed 3 bases and J shed 6 bases, with 11 bases lying between them. The germline V gene encodes CDR1 SNHLY and CDR2 FYNNEI. This CDR3 is 13 amino acids long. CDR3 DNA: TGTGCCAGCAGTGACGGCAGGGTCCATGGCTACACCTTC. Translated: CASSDGRVHGYTF.

This clonotype was seen more than once but under ten times. The genes are TRBV7-8 and TRBJ2-4, with D perhaps TRBD1 (5 bases). Trimming left V 5 bases short and J 3 bases short, with 14 bases between. The length of the CDR3 is 15 residues. CDR1 and CDR2 from the germline V gene are SGHVS and FQNEAQ. CDR3 sequence reads: CASSDSRLGKNIQYF. Written as DNA, the CDR3 is TGTGCCAGCAGCGACAGTCGTCTTGGCAAAAACATTCAGTACTTC.

This chain links TRBV4-1 with TRBJ2-2; D gene unclear. Trimming pared 1 base from V and 2 bases from J, leaving 14 bases between. Germline lookup yields CDR1 MGHRA and CDR2 YSYEKL. The length of the CDR3 is 17 residues. CDR3 region: CASSQAQDLRNTGELFF. Written as DNA, the CDR3 is TGCGCCAGCAGCCAAGCCCAGGACCTTCGAAACACCGGGGAGCTGTTTTTT.

This clonotype showed up just a few times. V and J are TRBV4-1 and TRBJ2-7, with 9 bases fitting TRBD1. CDR3 length equals 17 residues. Germline assignment: CDR1 MGHRA and CDR2 YSYEKL. V gave up 0 bases and J gave up 0 bases; unmatched junction bases: 6. The CDR3 reads CASSQELDRGASYEQYF. For the CDR3, the DNA is TGCGCCAGCAGCCAAGAATTGGACAGGGGTGCCTCCTACGAGCAGTACTTC.

V gene TRBV5-1 combines with J gene TRBJ2-3, with D uncertain. The CDR3 runs to 13 residues. Germline assignment: CDR1 SGHRS and CDR2 YFSETQ. Trimming took off 2 bases at V and 4 bases at J, with 8 bases between the two ends. CDR3 DNA: TGCGCCAGCAGCTTTAACAGCCCAGATACGCAGTATTTT. Protein sequence: CASSFNSPDTQYF. Full variable domain (outside the CDR3, taken from reference TRBV5-1 and TRBJ2-3): KAGVTQTPRYLIKTRGQQVTLSCSPISGHRSVSWYQQTPGQGLQFLFEYFSETQRNKGNFPGRFSGRQFSNSRSEMNVSTLELGDSALYLCASSFNSPDTQYFGPGTRLTVL.

The V gene is TRBV7-2, the J gene TRBJ2-4; D is possibly TRBD1 (5 bases). The J call may not be correct, given that the DNA end is closer to TRBJ2-7. Per the germline V gene, CDR1 is SGHTA and CDR2 is FQGNSA. The CDR3 totals 15 residues. The CDR3 DNA reads as TGTGCCAGCAGCCGCCAGCAGGGTATCAACTACGAGCAGTACTTC. Translating it yields CASSRQQGINYEQYF.

The CDR3 reads CANSTRTGGYTF. CDR3 DNA sequence: TGTGCCAACAGCACCCGGACAGGCGGCTACACCTTC. The chain uses TRBV6-1 and TRBJ1-2, with 7 bases identical to TRBD1. The V and J ends lost 10 bases and 8 bases, in that order; junction bases with no gene match: 10. This CDR3 contains 12 residues. Germline V CDR1 and CDR2: MNHNS, SASEGT.

The chain couples TRBV4-1 to TRBJ2-3, with 8 bases that match TRBD1. The V gene end was trimmed by 4 bases and the J gene end by 2 bases; junction bases not matched to a gene: 8. The CDR3 contains 16 residues. CDR1 and CDR2 (germline): MGHRA, YSYEKL. The CDR3 nucleotides are TGCGCCAGCAGCCCCCACGGACAGGGTACCACAGATACGCAGTATTTT. This sequence encodes CASSPHGQGTTDTQYF.

In this sample, this clonotype turned up a few times. V is TRBV5-1 and J is TRBJ2-1, with TRBD2 identical over 10 bases. This CDR3 is built from 15 residues. Germline V gene lookup returns CDR1 SGHRS and CDR2 YFSETQ. J gave up 10 bases and V 0 bases, and 7 bases lay outside the gene matches. CDR3 loop: CASSLAASGGLEQFF. The CDR3 DNA is TGCGCCAGCAGCTTGGCCGCTAGCGGGGGCCTGGAGCAGTTCTTC. The full variable domain, its missing parts supplied by reference TRBV5-1 and TRBJ2-1, is KAGVTQTPRYLIKTRGQQVTLSCSPISGHRSVSWYQQTPGQGLQFLFEYFSETQRNKGNFPGRFSGRQFSNSRSEMNVSTLELGDSALYLCASSLAASGGLEQFFGPGTRLTVL.

This clonotype has just a few counts. This chain uses TRBV20-1 with TRBJ1-2, with TRBD1 as a possible D gene (5 bases). The germline gives CDR1 DFQATT, CDR2 SNEGSKA (reference sequence). The CDR3 consists of 11 residues. Here the CDR3 reads CNAGGIYGYTF. CDR3 bases: TGCAACGCTGGGGGTATCTATGGCTACACCTTC.

In this sample, this clonotype turned up a few times. The chain joins TRBV7-9 to TRBJ2-7; 7 bases are shared with TRBD1. CDR3 length: 14 amino acids. V lost 3 bases, J lost 6 bases, and 8 bases stayed unmatched. From germline, CDR1 is SEHNR and CDR2 FQNEAQ (reference sequence). CDR3 coding DNA: TGTGCCAGCAGCTTGGGGACAGAGATGGCCGAGCAGTACTTC. Amino acid sequence: CASSLGTEMAEQYF.

This clonotype was found a few times. V is TRBV7-2 and J is TRBJ2-3; 9 nucleotides agree with TRBD2. Germline CDR1 is SGHTA and CDR2 is FQGNSA. There are 19 residues in the CDR3. Unmatched junction bases numbered 14, after V lost 2 bases and J lost 2 bases. CDR3 protein: CASSLMASLTSGSTDTQYF. CDR3 bases: TGTGCCAGCAGCTTAATGGCCTCCCTGACTAGCGGATCCACAGATACGCAGTATTTT.

With regard to this clonotype: One end of the junction varies from germline; a read error may be responsible. The gene calls are TRBV27 and TRBJ2-1; 10 nucleotides match TRBD2. The CDR3 length is 15 residues. Germline loops: CDR1 MNHEY, CDR2 SMNVEV (reference sequence). The CDR3 DNA reads as TGTGCCAGCAGTCAGCGGGGGGGGTCTGGAAATGAGCAGTTATTC. Its translation: CASSQRGGSGNEQLF.

The chain carries TRBV7-8 and TRBJ2-7, with TRBD2 matching 9 bases. The J call could be wrong; TRBJ2-4 is a better fit for the DNA end. The CDR3 length is 16 residues. CDR1 is SGHVS and CDR2 is FQNEAQ in the germline V gene. Here the CDR3 reads CASSLEVSGGKNIQYF. The CDR3 nucleotides read TGTGCCAGCAGCTTAGAAGTTAGCGGGGGAAAAAACATTCAGTACTTC.

V and J are TRBV6-5 and TRBJ1-2, with 7 positions matching TRBD1. V was pared by 0 bases and J by 3 bases, with 7 bases of the junction left unmatched. CDR1 and CDR2 from the germline V gene are MNHEY and SVGAGI. This CDR3 is 16 amino acids long. CDR3 residues: CASSYSAEGADYGYTF. CDR3 nucleotide sequence: TGTGCCAGCAGTTACTCCGCCGAGGGGGCAGACTATGGCTACACCTTC.

The chain is built from TRBV9 and TRBJ2-7; D remains ambiguous. The germline gives CDR1 SGDLS, CDR2 YYNGEE. The CDR3 totals 15 residues. The germline V and J ends were trimmed by 0 bases and 0 bases, with 10 bases remaining between them. This CDR3 is CASSVGPGSSYEQYF. The CDR3 DNA reads TGTGCCAGCAGCGTAGGACCAGGATCCTCCTACGAGCAGTACTTC.

This clonotype has just a few counts. The chain combines TRBV13 with TRBJ2-7; TRBD1 matches at 8 bases. Germline CDR1 PRHDT, CDR2 FYEKMQ (reference sequence). The CDR3 covers 16 residues. Trimming at V came to 4 bases and at J to 5 bases, leaving 13 bases not matched to a gene. CDR3 protein: CASSWGRQTGENEQYF. CDR3 nucleotide sequence: TGTGCCAGCAGCTGGGGGCGTCAGACAGGGGAAAACGAGCAGTACTTC.

This clonotype appeared a few times. This chain uses TRBV9 with TRBJ2-3; D not certain. CDR3 length: 16 amino acids. Deletions cut 3 bases from V and 3 bases from J, with 17 bases between. CDR1 SGDLS and CDR2 YYNGEE come from the germline V gene. The CDR3 reads CASSGNLKTWTDTQYF. The CDR3 DNA reads TGTGCCAGCAGCGGGAACTTGAAAACGTGGACAGATACGCAGTATTTT.

This clonotype has more than one count but fewer than ten. The CDR3 region has the DNA TGTGCCAGCAGTGAATACGGGGGGATAGCGGGGGCCAACGTCCTGACTTTC. The encoded protein is CASSEYGGIAGANVLTF. The V and J genes are TRBV25-1 and TRBJ2-6; the match to TRBD2 covers 7 bases. The CDR3 is made up of 17 amino acids. Germline CDR1 and CDR2: MGHDK and SYGVNS. V was pared by 0 bases and J by 4 bases, with 6 bases of the junction left unmatched.